This T cell receptor beta chain was captured by sequencing in a study of control samples from healthy donors and cancer patients. Assay: immunoSEQ multiplex PCR; the TCRdb copy retains only in-frame clones and omits some. The sample consists of about 140,000 clones, about 89% of them appearing once. V was trimmed by 4 bases and J by 3 bases, leaving 22 bases between them. This CDR3 spans 17 amino acids. CDR1 is KGHSH, CDR2 LQKENI, per germline. This clonotype originated in a man aged 25 to 40 in good health. The chain couples TRBV18 to TRBJ2-7; D is perhaps TRBD1 (6 bases). The material sequenced was blood. The CDR3 DNA reads as TGTGCCAGCTCACTGCAGATCTCAGGGGAGAGCATCTACGAGCAGTACTTC. Its translation is CASSLQISGESIYEQYF.